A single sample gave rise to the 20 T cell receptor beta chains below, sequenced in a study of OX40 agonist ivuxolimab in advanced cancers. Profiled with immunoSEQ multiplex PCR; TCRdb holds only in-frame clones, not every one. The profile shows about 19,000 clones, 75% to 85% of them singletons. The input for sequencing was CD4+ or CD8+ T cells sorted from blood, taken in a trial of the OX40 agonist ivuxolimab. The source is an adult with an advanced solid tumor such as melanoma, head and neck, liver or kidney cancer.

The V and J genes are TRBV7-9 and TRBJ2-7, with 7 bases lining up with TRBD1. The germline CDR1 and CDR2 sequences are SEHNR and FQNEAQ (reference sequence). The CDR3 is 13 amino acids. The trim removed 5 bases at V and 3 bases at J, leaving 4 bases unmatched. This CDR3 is CASSRRDSYEQYF. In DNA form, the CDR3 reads TGTGCCAGCAGCCGCCGGGACAGCTACGAGCAGTACTTC.

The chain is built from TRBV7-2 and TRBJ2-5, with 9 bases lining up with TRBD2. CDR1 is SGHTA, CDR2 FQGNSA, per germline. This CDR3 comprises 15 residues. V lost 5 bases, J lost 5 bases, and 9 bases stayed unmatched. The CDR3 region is CASSPVAGEAETQYF. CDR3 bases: TGTGCCAGCAGCCCTGTAGCGGGGGAGGCGGAGACCCAGTACTTC.

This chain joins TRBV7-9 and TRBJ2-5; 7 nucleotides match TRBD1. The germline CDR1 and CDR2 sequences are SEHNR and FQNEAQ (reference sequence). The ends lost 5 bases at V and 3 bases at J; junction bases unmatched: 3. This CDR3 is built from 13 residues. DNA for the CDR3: TGTGCCAGCAGCCATGGGACAGAAGAGACCCAGTACTTC. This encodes CASSHGTEETQYF.

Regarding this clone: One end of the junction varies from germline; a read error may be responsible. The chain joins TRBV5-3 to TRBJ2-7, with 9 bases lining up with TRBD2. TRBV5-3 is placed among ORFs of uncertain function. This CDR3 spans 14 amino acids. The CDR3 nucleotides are TGTGCCAGCAGCTTCGTAGCGGGGGACTACGAGCAGTACTTC. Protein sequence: CASSFVAGDYEQYF.

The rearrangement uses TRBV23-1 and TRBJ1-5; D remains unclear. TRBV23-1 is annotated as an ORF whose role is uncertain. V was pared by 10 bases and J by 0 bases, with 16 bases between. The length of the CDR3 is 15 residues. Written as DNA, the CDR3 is TGCGCCAACAAGATCGGTTTTTATAGCAATCAGCCCCAGCATTTT. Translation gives CANKIGFYSNQPQHF.

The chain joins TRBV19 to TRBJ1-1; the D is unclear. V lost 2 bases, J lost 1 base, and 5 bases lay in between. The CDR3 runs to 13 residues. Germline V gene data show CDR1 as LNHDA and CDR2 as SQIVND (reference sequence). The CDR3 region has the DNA TGTGCCAGTAGTATAAGTGGGAACACTGAAGCTTTCTTT. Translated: CASSISGNTEAFF.

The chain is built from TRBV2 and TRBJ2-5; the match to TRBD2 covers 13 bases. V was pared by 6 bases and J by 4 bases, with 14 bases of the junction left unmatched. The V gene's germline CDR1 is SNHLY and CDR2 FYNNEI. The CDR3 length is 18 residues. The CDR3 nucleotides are TGTGCCAGCAGGACAGATCCCGGACTAGCGGGAGAGAGAGAGACCCAGTACTTC. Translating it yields CASRTDPGLAGERETQYF.

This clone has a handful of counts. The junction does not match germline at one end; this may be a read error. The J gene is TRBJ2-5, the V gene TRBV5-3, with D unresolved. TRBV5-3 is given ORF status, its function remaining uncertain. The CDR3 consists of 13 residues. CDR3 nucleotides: TGTGCCAGCAGCTTCCGGCCGCAAGAGACCCAGTACTTC. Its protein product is CASSFRPQETQYF.

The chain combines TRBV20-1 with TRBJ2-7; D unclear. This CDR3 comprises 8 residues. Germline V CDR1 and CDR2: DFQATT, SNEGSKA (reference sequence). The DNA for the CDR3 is TGCAGGGTTAACGAGCAGTACTTC. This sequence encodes CRVNEQYF.

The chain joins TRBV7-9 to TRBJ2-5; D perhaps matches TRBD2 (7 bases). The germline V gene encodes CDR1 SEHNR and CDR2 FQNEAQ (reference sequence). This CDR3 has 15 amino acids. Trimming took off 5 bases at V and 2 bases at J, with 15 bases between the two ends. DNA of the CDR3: TGTGCCAGCAGCCCCTATGGGGGGGCTCAAGAGACCCAGTACTTC. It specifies CASSPYGGAQETQYF.

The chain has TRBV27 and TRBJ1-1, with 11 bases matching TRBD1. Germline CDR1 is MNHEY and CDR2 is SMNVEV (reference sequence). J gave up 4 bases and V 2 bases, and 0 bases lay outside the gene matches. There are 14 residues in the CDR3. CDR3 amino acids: CASSLGTGGTEAFF. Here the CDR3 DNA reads TGTGCCAGCAGTTTAGGGACAGGGGGCACTGAAGCTTTCTTT.

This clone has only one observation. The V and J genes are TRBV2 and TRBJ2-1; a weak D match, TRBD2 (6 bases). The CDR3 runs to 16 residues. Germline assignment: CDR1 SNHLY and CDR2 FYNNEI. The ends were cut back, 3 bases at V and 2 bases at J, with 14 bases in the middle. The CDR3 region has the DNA TGTGCCAGCAGTGAGAAGTGGGACTCTACCTACAATGAGCAGTTCTTC. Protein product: CASSEKWDSTYNEQFF.

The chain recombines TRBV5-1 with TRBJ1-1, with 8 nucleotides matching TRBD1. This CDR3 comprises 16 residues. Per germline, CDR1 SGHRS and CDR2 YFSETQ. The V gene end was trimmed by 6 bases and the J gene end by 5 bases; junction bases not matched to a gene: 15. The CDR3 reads CASNQHPGGGGTEAFF. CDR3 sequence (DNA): TGCGCCAGCAACCAGCATCCAGGGGGCGGTGGGACTGAAGCTTTCTTT.

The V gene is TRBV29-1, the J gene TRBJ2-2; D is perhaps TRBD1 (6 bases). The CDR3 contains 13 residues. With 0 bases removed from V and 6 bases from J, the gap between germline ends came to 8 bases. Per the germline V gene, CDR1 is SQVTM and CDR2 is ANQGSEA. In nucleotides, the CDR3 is TGCAGCGTTGAAGAACAGGGAGCCGGGGAGCTGTTTTTT. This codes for CSVEEQGAGELFF.

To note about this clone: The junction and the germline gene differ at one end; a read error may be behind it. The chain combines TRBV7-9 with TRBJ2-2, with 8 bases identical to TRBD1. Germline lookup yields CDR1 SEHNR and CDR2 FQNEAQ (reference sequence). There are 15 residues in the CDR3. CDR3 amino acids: CASSQGTGDTGELFF. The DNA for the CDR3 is TGCGCCAGCAGCCAGGGGACAGGAGACACCGGGGAGCTGTTTTTT.

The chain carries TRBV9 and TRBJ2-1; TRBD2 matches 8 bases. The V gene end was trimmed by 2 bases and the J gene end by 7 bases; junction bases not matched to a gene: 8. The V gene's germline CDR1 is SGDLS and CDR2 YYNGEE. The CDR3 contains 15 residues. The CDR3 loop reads CASSVFRGGLNEQFF. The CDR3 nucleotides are TGTGCCAGCAGCGTGTTCCGGGGGGGCTTGAATGAGCAGTTCTTC.

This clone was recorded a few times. CDR3 DNA: TGTGCCAGTAACCCTCTTAGCGGAGGCGACAATGAGCAGTTCTTC. It codes for CASNPLSGGDNEQFF. The genes are TRBV19 and TRBJ2-1, with D maybe TRBD2 (6 bases). The ends were cut back, 7 bases at V and 5 bases at J, with 18 bases in the middle. The CDR3 runs to 15 residues. The germline V gene encodes CDR1 LNHDA and CDR2 SQIVND (reference sequence).

CDR3 nucleotide sequence: TGTGCCAGCAGCGGCCGGGGGGACAGCCGAACTAATGAAAAACTGTTTTTT. Translation gives CASSGRGDSRTNEKLFF. The J gene is TRBJ1-4, the V gene TRBV9, with 7 bases fitting TRBD1. Germline V gene lookup returns CDR1 SGDLS and CDR2 YYNGEE. The V and J ends lost 3 bases and 1 base, in that order; junction bases with no gene match: 9. The CDR3 sequence is 17 residues long.

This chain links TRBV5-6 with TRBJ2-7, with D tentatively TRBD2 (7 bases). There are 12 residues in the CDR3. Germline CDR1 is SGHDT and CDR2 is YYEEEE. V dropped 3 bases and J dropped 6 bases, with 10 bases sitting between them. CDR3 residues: CASSWGGAEQYF. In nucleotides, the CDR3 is TGTGCCAGCAGCTGGGGGGGGGCCGAGCAGTACTTC.

This chain's CDR3 is CASKSLEDEQFF. The CDR3 DNA follows: TGTGCCAGCAAGTCCCTGGAGGATGAGCAGTTCTTC. This chain joins TRBV28 and TRBJ2-1; D might be TRBD2 (5 bases). The CDR3 spans 12 residues. The germline V gene encodes CDR1 MDHEN and CDR2 SYDVKM. Trimming pared 7 bases from V and 8 bases from J, leaving 12 bases between.